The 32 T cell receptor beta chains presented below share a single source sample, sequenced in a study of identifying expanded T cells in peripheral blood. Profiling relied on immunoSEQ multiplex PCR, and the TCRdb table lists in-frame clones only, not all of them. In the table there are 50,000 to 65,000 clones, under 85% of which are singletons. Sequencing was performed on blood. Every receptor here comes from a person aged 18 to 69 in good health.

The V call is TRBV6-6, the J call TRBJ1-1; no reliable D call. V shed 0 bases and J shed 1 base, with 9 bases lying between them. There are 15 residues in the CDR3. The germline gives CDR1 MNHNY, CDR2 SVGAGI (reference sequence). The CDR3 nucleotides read TGTGCCAGCAGTTACTCGCTACGAGGGAACACTGAAGCTTTCTTT. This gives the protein CASSYSLRGNTEAFF.

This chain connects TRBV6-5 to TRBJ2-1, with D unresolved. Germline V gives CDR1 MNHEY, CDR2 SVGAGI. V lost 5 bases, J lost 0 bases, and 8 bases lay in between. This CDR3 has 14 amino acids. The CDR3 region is CASSPLISYNEQFF. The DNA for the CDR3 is TGTGCCAGCAGTCCCCTGATCTCCTACAATGAGCAGTTCTTC.

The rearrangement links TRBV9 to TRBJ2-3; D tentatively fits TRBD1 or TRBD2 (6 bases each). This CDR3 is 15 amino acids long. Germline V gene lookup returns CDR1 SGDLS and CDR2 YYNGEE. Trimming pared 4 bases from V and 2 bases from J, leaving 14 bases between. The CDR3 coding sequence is TGTGCCAGCAGCACACAGGGAGGATACACAGATACGCAGTATTTT. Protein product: CASSTQGGYTDTQYF.

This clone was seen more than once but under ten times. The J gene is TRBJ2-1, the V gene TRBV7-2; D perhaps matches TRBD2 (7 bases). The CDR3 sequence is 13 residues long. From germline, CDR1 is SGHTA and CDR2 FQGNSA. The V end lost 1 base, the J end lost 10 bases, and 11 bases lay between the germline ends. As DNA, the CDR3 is TGTGCCAGCAGCTTAGAGGGCGGGGGCGAGCAGTTCTTC. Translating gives CASSLEGGGEQFF. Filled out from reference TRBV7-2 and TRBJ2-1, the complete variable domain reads GAGVSQSPSNKVTEKGKDVELRCDPISGHTALYWYRQSLGQGLEFLIYFQGNSAPDKSGLPSDRFSAERTGGSVSTLTIQRTQQEDSAVYLCASSLEGGGEQFFGPGTRLTVL.

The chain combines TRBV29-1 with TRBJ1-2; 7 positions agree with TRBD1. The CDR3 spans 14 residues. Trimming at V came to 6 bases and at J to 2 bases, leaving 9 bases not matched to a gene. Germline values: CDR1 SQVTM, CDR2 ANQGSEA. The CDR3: CSVMGPDRNYGYTF. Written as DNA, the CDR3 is TGCAGCGTCATGGGTCCGGACAGGAACTATGGCTACACCTTC.

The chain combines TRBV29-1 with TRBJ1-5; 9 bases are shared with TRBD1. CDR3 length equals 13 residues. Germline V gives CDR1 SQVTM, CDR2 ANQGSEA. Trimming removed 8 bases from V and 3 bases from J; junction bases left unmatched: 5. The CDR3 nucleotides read TGCAGCATTTGGACAGGGGACAATCAGCCCCAGCATTTT. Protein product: CSIWTGDNQPQHF.

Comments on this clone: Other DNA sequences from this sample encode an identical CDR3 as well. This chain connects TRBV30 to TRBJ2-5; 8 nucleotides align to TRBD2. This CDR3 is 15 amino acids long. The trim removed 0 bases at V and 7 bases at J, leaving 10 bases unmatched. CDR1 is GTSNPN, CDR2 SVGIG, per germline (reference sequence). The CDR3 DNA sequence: TGTGCCTGGAGTGTAATTCGGGGGGGTGCGGGGACCCAGTACTTC. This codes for CAWSVIRGGAGTQYF.

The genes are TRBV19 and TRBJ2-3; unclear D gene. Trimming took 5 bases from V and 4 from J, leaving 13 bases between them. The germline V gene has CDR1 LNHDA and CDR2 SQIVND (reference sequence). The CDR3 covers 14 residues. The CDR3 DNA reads TGTGCCAGTAGTCTGCGGACCGCATCAGATACGCAGTATTTT. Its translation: CASSLRTASDTQYF.

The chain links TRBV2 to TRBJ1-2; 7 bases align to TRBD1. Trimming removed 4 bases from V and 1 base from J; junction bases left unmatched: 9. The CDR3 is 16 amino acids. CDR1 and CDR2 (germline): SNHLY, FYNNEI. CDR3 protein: CASSVLTGRGNYGYTF. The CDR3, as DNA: TGTGCCAGCAGTGTCCTGACAGGGCGGGGTAACTATGGCTACACCTTC.

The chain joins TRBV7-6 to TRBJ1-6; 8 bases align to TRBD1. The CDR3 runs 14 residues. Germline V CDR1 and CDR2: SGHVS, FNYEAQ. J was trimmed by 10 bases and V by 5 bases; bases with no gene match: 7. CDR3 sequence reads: CASSGQGWVSPLHF. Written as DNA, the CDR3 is TGTGCCAGCAGCGGACAGGGCTGGGTATCACCCCTCCACTTT.

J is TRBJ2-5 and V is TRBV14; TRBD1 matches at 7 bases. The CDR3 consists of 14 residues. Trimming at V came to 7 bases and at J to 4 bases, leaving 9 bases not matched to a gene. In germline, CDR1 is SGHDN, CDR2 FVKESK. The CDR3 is CASTATGMVETQYF. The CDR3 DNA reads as TGTGCCAGCACCGCGACAGGGATGGTAGAGACCCAGTACTTC. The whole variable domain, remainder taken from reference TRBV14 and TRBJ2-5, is EAGVTQFPSHSVIEKGQTVTLRCDPISGHDNLYWYRRVMGKEIKFLLHFVKESKQDESGMPNNRFLAERTGGTYSTLKVQPAELEDSGVYFCASTATGMVETQYFGPGTRLLVL.

The chain's CDR3 is CASSQGLGETQYF. The CDR3 DNA follows: TGTGCCAGCAGCCAGGGCCTGGGGGAGACCCAGTACTTC. The genes are TRBV7-9 and TRBJ2-5, with a tentative D call TRBD1 (5 bases). With 5 bases removed from V and 5 bases from J, the gap between germline ends came to 12 bases. CDR1 is SEHNR, CDR2 FQNEAQ, per germline (reference sequence). CDR3 length equals 13 residues.

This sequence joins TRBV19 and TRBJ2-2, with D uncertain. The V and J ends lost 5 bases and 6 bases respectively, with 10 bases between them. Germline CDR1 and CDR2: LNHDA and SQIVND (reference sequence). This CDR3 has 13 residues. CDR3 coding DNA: TGTGCCAGTAGTCTCACTATCGCCGGGGAGCTGTTTTTT. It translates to CASSLTIAGELFF.

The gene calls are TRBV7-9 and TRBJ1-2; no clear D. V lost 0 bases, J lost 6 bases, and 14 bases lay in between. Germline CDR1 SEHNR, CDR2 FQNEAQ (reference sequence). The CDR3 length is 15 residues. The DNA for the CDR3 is TGTGCCAGCAGCTTAGCGGCCGGGAGGGTCGATGGCTACACCTTC. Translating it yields CASSLAAGRVDGYTF.

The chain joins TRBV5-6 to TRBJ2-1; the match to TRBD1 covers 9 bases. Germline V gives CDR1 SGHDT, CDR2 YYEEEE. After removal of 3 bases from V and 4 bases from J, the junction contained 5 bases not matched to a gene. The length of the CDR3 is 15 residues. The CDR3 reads CASSSTGGRYNEQFF. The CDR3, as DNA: TGTGCCAGCAGCTCGACAGGGGGTAGATACAATGAGCAGTTCTTC. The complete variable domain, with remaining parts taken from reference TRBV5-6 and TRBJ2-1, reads DAGVTQSPTHLIKTRGQQVTLRCSPKSGHDTVSWYQQALGQGPQFIFQYYEEEERQRGNFPDRFSGHQFPNYSSELNVNALLLGDSALYLCASSSTGGRYNEQFFGPGTRLTVL.

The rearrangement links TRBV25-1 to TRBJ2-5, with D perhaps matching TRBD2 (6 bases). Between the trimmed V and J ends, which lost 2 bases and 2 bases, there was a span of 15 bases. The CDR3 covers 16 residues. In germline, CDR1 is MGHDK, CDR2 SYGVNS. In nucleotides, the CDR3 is TGTGCCAGCAGTGAAATTGTTGCGGGACCACAAGAGACCCAGTACTTC. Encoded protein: CASSEIVAGPQETQYF.

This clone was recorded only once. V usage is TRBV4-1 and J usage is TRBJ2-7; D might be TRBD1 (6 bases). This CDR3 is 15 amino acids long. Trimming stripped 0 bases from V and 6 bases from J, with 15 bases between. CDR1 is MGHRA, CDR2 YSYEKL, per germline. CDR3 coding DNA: TGCGCCAGCAGCCAAGAAGGGGGTCCCCAGGCCGAGCAGTACTTC. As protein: CASSQEGGPQAEQYF.

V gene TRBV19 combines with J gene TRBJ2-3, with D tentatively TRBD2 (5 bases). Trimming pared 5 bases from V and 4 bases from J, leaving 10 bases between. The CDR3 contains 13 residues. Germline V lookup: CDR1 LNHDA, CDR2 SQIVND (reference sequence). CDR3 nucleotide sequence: TGTGCCAGTAGTGACCCCGGGGCAGATACGCAGTATTTT. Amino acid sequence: CASSDPGADTQYF.

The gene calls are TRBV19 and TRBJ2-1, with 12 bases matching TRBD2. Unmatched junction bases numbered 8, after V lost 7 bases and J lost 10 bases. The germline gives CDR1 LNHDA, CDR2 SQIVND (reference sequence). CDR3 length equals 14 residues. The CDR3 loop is CASTTSGSLGEQFF. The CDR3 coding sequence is TGTGCCAGTACGACTAGCGGGAGTCTTGGCGAGCAGTTCTTC. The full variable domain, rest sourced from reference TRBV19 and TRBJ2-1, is DGGITQSPKYLFRKEGQNVTLSCEQNLNHDAMYWYRQDPGQGLRLIYYSQIVNDFQKGDIAEGYSVSREKKESFPLTVTSAQKNPTAFYLCASTTSGSLGEQFFGPGTRLTVL.

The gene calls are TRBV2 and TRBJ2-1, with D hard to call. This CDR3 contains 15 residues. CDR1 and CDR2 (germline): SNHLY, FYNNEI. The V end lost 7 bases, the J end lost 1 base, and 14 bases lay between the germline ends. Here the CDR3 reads CASTAGLVSYNEQFF. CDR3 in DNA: TGTGCCAGCACCGCCGGGCTAGTGTCCTACAATGAGCAGTTCTTC.

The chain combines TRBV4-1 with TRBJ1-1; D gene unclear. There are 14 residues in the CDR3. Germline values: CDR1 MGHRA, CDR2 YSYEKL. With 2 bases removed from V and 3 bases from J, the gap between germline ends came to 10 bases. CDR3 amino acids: CASSQRVGDTEAFF. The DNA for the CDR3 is TGCGCCAGCAGCCAAAGGGTCGGTGACACTGAAGCTTTCTTT.

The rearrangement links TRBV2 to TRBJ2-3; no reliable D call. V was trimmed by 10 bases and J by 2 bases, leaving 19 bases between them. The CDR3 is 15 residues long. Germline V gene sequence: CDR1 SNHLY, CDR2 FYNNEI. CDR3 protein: CATKEPSAYTDTQYF. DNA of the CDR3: TGTGCCACCAAGGAACCCAGCGCGTACACAGATACGCAGTATTTT.

The CDR3: CASSTGSGGYTF. CDR3 DNA: TGTGCCAGCAGTACAGGGTCCGGGGGCTACACCTTC. The chain uses TRBV6-5 and TRBJ1-2; tentative D call: TRBD1 (6 bases). Germline CDR1 MNHEY, CDR2 SVGAGI. The CDR3 runs 12 residues. The germline V and J ends were trimmed by 5 bases and 8 bases, with 12 bases remaining between them.

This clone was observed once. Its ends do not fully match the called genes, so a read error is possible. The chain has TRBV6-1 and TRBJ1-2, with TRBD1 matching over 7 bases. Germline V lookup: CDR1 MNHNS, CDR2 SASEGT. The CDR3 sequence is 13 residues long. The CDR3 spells CASTERGLYGYTF. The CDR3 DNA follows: TGTGCCAGCACTGAAAGGGGGCTGTATGGCTACACCTTC.

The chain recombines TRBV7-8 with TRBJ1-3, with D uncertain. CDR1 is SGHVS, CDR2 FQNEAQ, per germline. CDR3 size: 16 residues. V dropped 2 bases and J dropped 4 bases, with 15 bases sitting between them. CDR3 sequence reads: CASSLYRSSMGNTIYF. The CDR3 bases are TGTGCCAGCAGCTTATATCGCAGTTCCATGGGAAACACCATATATTTT.

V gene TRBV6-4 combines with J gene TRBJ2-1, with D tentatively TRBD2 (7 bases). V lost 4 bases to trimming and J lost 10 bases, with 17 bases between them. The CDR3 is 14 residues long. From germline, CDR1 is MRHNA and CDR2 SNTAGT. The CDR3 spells CASSVGGGSSEQFF. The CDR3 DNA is TGTGCCAGCAGTGTGGGGGGCGGGAGTTCCGAGCAGTTCTTC.

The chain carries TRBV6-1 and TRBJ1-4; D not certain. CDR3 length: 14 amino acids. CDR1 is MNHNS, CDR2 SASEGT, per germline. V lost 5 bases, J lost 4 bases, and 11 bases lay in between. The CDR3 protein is CASSSAALNEKLFF. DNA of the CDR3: TGTGCCAGCAGTTCAGCTGCCCTTAATGAAAAACTGTTTTTT.

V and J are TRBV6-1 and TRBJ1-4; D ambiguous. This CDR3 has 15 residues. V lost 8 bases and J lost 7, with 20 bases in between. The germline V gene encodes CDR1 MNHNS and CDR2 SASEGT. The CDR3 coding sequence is TGTGCCAGCGGTACGGGATTCGGGAATCCTGAAAAACTGTTTTTT. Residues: CASGTGFGNPEKLFF.

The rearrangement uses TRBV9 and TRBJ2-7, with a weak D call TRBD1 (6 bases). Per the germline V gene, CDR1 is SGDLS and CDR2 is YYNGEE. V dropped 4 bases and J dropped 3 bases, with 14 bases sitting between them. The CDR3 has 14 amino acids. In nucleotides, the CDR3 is TGTGCCAGCAGCCCAGGGGCAGGGGACTACGAGCAGTACTTC. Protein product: CASSPGAGDYEQYF.

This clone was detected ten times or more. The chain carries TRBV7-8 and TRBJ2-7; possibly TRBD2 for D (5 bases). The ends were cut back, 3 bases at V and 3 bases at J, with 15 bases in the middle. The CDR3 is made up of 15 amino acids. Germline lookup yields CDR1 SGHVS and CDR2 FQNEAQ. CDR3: CASSFGGSTIYEQYF. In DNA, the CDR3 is TGTGCCAGCAGCTTCGGAGGTTCGACCATCTACGAGCAGTACTTC.

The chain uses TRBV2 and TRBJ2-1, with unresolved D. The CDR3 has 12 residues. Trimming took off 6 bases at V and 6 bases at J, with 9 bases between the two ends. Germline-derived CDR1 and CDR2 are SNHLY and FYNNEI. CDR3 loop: CASSKNSNEQFF. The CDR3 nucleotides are TGTGCCAGCAGCAAGAATTCCAATGAGCAGTTCTTC.

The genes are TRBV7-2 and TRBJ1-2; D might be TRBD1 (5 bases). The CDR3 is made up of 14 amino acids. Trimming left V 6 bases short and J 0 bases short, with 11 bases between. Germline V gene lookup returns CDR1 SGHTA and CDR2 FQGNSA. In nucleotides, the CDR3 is TGTGCCAGCAGTCCCTCGACAGCTAACTATGGCTACACCTTC. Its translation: CASSPSTANYGYTF.